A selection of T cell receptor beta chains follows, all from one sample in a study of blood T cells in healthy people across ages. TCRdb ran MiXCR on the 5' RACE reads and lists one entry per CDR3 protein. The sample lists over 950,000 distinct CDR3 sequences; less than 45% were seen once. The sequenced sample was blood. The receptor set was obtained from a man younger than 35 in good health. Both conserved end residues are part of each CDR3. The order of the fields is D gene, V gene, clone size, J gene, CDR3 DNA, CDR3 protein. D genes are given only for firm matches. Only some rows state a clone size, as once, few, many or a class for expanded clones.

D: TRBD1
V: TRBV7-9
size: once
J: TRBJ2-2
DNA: TGTGCCAGCAGCCCCCCTGACAGGGGATCTATCACCGGGGAGCTGTTTTTT
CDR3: CASSPPDRGSITGELFF

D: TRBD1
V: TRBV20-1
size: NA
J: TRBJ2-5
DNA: TGCAGTGCTAGAGCCCAGACAGGGGTGGAGACCCAGTACTTC
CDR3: CSARAQTGVETQYF

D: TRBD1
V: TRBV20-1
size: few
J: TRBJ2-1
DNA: TGCAGTGCTAGATTGGGACAGGGCGTCAATGAGCAGTTCTTC
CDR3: CSARLGQGVNEQFF

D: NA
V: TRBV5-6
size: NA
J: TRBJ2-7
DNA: TGTGCCAGCAGCTTTGGGGTCCCGAGCTCCTACGAGCAGTACTTC
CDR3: CASSFGVPSSYEQYF

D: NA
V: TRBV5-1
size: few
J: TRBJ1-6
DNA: TGCGCCAGCAGCGTGCTCGGGGATAGAGGCTCACCCCTCCACTTT
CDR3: CASSVLGDRGSPLHF

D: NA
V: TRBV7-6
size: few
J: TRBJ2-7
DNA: TGTGCCAGCAGCTTAGAGGCAGGGAAAACCACCTACGAGCAGTACTTC
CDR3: CASSLEAGKTTYEQYF

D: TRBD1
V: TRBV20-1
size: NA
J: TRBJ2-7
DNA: TGCAGTGGAACGACGGCGGGACAGGGCAACGAGCAGTACTTC
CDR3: CSGTTAGQGNEQYF

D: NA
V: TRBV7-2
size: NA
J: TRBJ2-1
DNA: TGTGCCAGCAGCTTAGTTGGGTTGGGTGAGCAGTTCTTC
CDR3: CASSLVGLGEQFF

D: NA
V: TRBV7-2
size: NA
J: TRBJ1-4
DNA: TGTGCCAGCATCTTAGGCAGAGAAAATGAAAAACTGTTTTTT
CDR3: CASILGRENEKLFF

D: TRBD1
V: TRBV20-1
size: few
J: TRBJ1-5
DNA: TGCAGTGCTAGGGGGGGTCGTAGACAGGGTCGAAATCAGCCCCAGCATTTT
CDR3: CSARGGRRQGRNQPQHF

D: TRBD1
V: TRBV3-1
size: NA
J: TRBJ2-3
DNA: TGTGCCAGCAGCCATCACCCGGGACAGGGGTTCACAGATACGCAGTATTTT
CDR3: CASSHHPGQGFTDTQYF

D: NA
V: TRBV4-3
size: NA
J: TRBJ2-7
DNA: TGCGCCAGCAGCCACGGTGGGGCGCCATACTACGAGCAGTACTTC
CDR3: CASSHGGAPYYEQYF

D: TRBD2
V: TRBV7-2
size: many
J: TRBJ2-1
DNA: TGTGCCAGCAGCCCCAGCGGGGGCGCGATCTATGAGCAGTTCTTC
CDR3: CASSPSGGAIYEQFF

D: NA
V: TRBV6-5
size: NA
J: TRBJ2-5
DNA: TGTGCCAGCAGTTACTGGGGACTGGCGGGGGCCGGGGACAATGAGCAGTACTTC
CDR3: CASSYWGLAGAGDNEQYF

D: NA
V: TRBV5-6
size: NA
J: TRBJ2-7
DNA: TGTGCCAGCAGCTTGGTTGGCAGGAGGGAATCCTACGAGCAGTACTTC
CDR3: CASSLVGRRESYEQYF

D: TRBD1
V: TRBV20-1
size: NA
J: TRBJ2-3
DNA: TGCAGTGCTAGATCTCGGGGACAGGAAACAGATACGCAGTATTTT
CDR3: CSARSRGQETDTQYF

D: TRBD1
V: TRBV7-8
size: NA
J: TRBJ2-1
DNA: TGTGCCAGCAGTGACAGGGGAGCCTACAATGAGCAGTTCTTC
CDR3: CASSDRGAYNEQFF

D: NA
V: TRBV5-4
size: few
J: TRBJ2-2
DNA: TGTGCCAGCAGCTTCCTCAGGGAAATCCAACGAGGGGAGCTGTTTTTT
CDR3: CASSFLREIQRGELFF

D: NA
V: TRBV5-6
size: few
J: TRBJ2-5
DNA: TGTGCCAGCAGCTTTTACAGCCAAGGGGAGACCCAGTACTTC
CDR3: CASSFYSQGETQYF

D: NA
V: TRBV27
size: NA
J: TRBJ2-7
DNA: TGTGCCAGCAGTTTCGCCAGGGACTCAGGGAGGTACGAGCAGTACTTC
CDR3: CASSFARDSGRYEQYF

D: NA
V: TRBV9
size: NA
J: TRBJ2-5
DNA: TGTGCCAGCAGCGTAGAAGGGGGGGGCTTCAATGAGCAGTACTTC
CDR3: CASSVEGGGFNEQYF

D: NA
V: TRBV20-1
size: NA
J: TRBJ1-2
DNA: TGCAGTGCTAGTTTGGGGATTGATGGCTACACCTTC
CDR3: CSASLGIDGYTF

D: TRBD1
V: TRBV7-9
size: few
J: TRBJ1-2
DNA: TGTGCCAGCTGGGGACAGACCCTTTCCTCCTATGGCTACACCTTC
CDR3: CASWGQTLSSYGYTF

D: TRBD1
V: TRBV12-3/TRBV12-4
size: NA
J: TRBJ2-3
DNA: TGTGCCAGCAGCCAGACAGGGGATATCGCAGATACGCAGTATTTT
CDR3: CASSQTGDIADTQYF

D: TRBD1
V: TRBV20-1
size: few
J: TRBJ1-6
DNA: TGCAGTGCTAGTTCGCAGGGGGACTCACCCCTCCACTTT
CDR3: CSASSQGDSPLHF

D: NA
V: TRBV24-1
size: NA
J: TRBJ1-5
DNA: TGTGCCACCAGTGAACTAAATCAGCCCCAGCATTTT
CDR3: CATSELNQPQHF

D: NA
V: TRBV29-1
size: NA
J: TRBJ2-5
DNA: TGCAGCGTTGATACAACGTTCCAAGAGACCCAGTACTTC
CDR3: CSVDTTFQETQYF

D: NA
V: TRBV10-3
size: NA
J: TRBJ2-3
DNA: TGTGCCACAAGTGGCACAGATACGCAGTATTTT
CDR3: CATSGTDTQYF

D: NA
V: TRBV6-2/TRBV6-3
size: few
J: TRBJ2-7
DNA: TGTGCCAGCTTGAAGGAGTCAGGGAGCGAGCAGTACTTC
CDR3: CASLKESGSEQYF

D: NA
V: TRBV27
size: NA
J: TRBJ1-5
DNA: TGTGCCAGCAGTTTATTTTTCCCGTCAGGTCAGCCCCAGCATTTT
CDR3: CASSLFFPSGQPQHF

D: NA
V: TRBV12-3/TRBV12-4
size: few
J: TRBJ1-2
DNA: TGTGCCAGCAGTTTAGCCAGGGTGACCTATGGCTACACCTTC
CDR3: CASSLARVTYGYTF

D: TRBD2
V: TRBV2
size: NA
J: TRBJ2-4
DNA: TGTGCCAGCAGTGAACCTGGCGGGGGGGCCGACTACCCTGAAAACATTCAGTACTTC
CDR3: CASSEPGGGADYPENIQYF

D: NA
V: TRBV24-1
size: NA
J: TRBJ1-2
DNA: TGTGCCACCAGTGCCACGACAGATGCCTATGGCTACACCTTC
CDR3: CATSATTDAYGYTF

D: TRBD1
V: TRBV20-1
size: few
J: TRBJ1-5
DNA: TGCAGTGCCTTACAGGGGGCTAGTCAGCCCCAGCATTTT
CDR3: CSALQGASQPQHF

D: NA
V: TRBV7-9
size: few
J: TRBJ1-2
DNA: TGTGCCAGCAGCCCAACCCTAGGAAGGGGCTACACCTTC
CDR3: CASSPTLGRGYTF

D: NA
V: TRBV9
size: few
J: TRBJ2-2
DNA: TGTGCCAGCAGCGTGGTCCAGTCCACCGGGGAGCTGTTTTTT
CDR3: CASSVVQSTGELFF

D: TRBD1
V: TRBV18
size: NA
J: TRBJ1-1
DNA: TGTGCCAGCTCACCCTTACGGACAGGGGCGAACACTGAAGCTTTCTTT
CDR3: CASSPLRTGANTEAFF

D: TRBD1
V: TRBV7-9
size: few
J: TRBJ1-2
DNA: TGTGCCAGCAGCCCAACAGGGGATCTCAACTATGGCTACACCTTC
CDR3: CASSPTGDLNYGYTF

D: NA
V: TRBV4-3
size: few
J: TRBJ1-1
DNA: TGCGCCAGCAGCTATCATCGAGGTGAAGCTTTCTTT
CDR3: CASSYHRGEAFF

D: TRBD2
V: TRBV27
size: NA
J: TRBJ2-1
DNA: TGTGCCAGCAGTACCTTAGCGGGGGGGTTGGACAATGAGCAGTTCTTC
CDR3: CASSTLAGGLDNEQFF

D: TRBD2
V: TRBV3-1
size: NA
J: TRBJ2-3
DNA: TGTGCCAGCAGCCAAGTGGGACTAGCGGGAAGGGACACAGATACGCAGTATTTT
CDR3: CASSQVGLAGRDTDTQYF

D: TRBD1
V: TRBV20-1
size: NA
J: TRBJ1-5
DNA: TGCAGTGCTAGACCACTACAGGGGGGAGTGGATCAGCCCCAGCATTTT
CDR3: CSARPLQGGVDQPQHF

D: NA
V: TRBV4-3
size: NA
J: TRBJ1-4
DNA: TGCGCCAGCAGCCAAGAGGCTGGGTCTTACCAGGAAAAACTGTTTTTT
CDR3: CASSQEAGSYQEKLFF

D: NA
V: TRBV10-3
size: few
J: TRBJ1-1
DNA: TGTGCCATCAGTGAAGAAAGGAGTCCTGAAGCTTTCTTT
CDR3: CAISEERSPEAFF

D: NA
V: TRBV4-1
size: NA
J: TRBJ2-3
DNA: TGCGCCAGCAGCCACGGGGGTAACAGCAATATAAGATCGGATACGCAGTATTTT
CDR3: CASSHGGNSNIRSDTQYF

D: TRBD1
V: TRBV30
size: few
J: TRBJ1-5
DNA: TGTGCTTGGGACAGGGGCCTTCAGCCCCAGCATTTT
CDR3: CAWDRGLQPQHF

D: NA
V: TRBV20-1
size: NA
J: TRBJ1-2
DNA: TGCAGTGGCAACCGGGACCTCTATGGCTACACCTTC
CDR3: CSGNRDLYGYTF

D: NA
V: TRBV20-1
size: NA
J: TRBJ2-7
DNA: TGCAGTGCCGTCGGGCGGAGTAAAGGCTACGAGCAGTACTTC
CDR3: CSAVGRSKGYEQYF

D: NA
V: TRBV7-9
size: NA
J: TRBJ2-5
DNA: TGTGCCAGCAGCTTATCACAGGGCGGCAGTCAAGAGACCCAGTACTTC
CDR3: CASSLSQGGSQETQYF

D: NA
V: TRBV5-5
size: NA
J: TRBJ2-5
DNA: TGTGCCAGCACCCGACCGTCCCAAGAGACCCAGTACTTC
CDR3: CASTRPSQETQYF

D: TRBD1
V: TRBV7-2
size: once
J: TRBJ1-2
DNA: TGTGCCAGCAGCCACCTGAGTCAGACAGGGGACTATGGCTACACCTTC
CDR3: CASSHLSQTGDYGYTF

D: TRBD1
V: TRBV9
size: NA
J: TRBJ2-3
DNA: TGTGCCTGCAATCCTTTAGGGGGCGAAACAGATACGCAGTATTTT
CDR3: CACNPLGGETDTQYF